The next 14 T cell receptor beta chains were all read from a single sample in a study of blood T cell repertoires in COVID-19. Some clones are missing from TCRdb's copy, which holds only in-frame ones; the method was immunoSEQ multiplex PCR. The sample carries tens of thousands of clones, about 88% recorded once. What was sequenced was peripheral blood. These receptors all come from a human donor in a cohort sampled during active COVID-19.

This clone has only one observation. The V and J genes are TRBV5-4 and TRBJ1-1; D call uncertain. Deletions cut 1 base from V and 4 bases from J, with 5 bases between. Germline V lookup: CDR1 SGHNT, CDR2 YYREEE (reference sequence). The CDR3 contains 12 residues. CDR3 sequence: CASSLWSTEAFF. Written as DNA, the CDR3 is TGTGCCAGCAGCTTGTGGAGCACTGAAGCTTTCTTT.

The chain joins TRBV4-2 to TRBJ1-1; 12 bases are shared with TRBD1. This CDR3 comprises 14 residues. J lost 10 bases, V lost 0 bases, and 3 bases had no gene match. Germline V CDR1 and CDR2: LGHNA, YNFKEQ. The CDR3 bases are TGTGCCAGCAGCCAAGAGGGGACAGGGGGCATAGCTTTCTTT. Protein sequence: CASSQEGTGGIAFF.

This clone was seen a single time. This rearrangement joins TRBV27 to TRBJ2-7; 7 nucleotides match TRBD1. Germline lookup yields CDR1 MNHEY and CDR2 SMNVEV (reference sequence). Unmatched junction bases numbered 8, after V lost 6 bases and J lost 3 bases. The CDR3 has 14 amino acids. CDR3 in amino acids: CASRAGTENYEQYF. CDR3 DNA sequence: TGTGCCAGCAGAGCCGGGACAGAAAACTACGAGCAGTACTTC.

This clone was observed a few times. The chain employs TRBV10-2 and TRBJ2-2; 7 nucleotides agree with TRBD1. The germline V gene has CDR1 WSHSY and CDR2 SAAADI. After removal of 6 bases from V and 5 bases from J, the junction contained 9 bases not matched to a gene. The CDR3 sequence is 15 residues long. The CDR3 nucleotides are TGCGCCAGCAGAGACGGGACAGTCGATACCGGGGAGCTGTTTTTT. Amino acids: CASRDGTVDTGELFF.

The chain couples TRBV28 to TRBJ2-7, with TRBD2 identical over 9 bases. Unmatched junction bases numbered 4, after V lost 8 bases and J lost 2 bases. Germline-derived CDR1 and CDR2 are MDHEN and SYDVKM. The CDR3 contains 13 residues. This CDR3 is CASGTSPTYEQYF. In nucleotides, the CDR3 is TGTGCCAGCGGGACTAGCCCAACCTACGAGCAGTACTTC.

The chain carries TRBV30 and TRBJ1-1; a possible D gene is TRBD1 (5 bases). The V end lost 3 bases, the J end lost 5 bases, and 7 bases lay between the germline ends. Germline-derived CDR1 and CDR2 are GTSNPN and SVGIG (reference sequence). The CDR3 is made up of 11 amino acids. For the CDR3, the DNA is TGTGCCTGGAGGGGGCGGACTGAAGCTTTCTTT. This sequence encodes CAWRGRTEAFF.

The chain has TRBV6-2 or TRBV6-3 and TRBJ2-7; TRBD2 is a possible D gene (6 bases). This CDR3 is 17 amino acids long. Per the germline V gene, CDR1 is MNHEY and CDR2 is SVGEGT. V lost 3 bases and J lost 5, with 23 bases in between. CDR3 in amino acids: CASSYGRDLAFSHEQYF. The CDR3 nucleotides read TGTGCCAGCAGTTATGGACGTGATCTAGCGTTTTCCCACGAGCAGTACTTC.

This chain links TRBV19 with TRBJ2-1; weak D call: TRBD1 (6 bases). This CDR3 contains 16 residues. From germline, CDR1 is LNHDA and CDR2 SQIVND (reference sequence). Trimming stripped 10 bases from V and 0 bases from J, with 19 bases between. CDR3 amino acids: CATTPFGGSSYNEQFF. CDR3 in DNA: TGTGCCACCACCCCCTTTGGGGGCAGCTCCTACAATGAGCAGTTCTTC.

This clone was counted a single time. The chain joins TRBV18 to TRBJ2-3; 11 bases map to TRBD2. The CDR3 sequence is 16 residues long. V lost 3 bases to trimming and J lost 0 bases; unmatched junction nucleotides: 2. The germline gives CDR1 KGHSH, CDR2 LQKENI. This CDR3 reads CASSPGTSGSTDTQYF. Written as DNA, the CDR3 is TGTGCCAGCTCACCGGGGACTAGCGGTAGCACAGATACGCAGTATTTT.

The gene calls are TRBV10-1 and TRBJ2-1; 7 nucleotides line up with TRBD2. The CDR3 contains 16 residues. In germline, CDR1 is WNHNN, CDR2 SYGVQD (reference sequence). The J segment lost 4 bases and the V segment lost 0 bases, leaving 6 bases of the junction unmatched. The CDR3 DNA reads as TGCGCCAGCAGTGAGTCAAGGGGAGGGCTTTACAATGAGCAGTTCTTC. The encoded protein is CASSESRGGLYNEQFF.

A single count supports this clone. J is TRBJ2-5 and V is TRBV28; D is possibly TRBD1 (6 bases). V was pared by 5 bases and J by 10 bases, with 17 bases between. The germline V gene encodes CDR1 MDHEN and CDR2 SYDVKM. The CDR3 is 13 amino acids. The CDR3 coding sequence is TGTGCCAGCAGTGGGGACAACGGGATAATCCAGTACTTC. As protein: CASSGDNGIIQYF.

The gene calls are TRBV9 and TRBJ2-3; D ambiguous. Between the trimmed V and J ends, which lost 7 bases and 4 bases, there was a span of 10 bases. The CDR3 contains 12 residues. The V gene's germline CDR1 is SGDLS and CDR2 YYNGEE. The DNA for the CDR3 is TGTGCCAGCTCAACCTCGGCAGATACGCAGTATTTT. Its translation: CASSTSADTQYF.

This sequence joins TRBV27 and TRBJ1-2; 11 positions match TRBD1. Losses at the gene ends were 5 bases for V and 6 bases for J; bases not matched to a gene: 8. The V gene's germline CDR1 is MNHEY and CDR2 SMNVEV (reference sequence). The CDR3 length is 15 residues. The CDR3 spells CASSPSRTGGNGYTF. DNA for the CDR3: TGTGCCAGCAGTCCCTCCAGGACAGGGGGCAATGGCTACACCTTC.

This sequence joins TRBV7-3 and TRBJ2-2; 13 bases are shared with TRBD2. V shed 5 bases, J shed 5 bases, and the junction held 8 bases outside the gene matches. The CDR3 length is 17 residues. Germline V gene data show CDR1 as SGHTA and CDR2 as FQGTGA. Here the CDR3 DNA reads TGTGCCAGCAGCCTTACTAGCGGGAGGGTATCGACCGGGGAGCTGTTTTTT. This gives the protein CASSLTSGRVSTGELFF.